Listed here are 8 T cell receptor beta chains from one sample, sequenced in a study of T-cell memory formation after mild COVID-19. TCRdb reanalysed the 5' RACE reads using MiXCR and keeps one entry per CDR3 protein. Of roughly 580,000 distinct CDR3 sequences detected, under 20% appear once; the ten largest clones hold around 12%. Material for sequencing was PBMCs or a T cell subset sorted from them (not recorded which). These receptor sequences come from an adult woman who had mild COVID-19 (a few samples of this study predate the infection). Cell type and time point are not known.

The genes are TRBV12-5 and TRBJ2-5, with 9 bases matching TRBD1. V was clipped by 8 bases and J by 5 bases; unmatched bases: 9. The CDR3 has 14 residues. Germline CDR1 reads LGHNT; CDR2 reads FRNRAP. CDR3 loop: CASTGQGFIETQYF. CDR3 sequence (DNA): TGTGCTAGTACGGGACAGGGTTTTATCGAGACCCAGTACTTC.

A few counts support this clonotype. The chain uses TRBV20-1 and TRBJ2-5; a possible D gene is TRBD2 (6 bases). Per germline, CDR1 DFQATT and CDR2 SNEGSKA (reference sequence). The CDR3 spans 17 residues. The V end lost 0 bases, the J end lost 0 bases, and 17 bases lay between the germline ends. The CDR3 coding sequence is TGCAGTGCTAGAGATCTTTGGAGGGAACAGAACCAAGAGACCCAGTACTTC. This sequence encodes CSARDLWREQNQETQYF.

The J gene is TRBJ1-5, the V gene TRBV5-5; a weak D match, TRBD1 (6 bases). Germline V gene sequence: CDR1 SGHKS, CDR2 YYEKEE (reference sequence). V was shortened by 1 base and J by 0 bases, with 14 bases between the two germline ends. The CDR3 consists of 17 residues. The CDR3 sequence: CASSLTGTHYSNQPQHF. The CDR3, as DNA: TGTGCCAGCAGCTTGACAGGGACCCATTATAGCAATCAGCCCCAGCATTTT.

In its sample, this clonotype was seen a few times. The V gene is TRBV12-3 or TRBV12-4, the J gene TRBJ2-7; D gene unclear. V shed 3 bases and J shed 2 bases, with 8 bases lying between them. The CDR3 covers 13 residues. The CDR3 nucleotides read TGTGCCAGCAGTTTCCACGGAGCCTACGAGCAGTACTTC. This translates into CASSFHGAYEQYF.

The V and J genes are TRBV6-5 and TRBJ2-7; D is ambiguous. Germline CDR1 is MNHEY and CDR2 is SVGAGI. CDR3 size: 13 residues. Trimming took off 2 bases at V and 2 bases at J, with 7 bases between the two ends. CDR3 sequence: CASSYAGAYEQYF. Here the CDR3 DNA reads TGTGCCAGCAGTTACGCTGGGGCCTACGAGCAGTACTTC.

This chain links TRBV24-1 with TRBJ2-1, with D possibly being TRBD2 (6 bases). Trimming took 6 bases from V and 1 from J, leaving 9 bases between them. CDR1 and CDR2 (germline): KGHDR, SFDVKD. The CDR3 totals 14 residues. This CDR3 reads CATSFGGSYNEQFF. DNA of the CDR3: TGTGCCACCAGTTTTGGGGGGTCCTACAATGAGCAGTTCTTC.

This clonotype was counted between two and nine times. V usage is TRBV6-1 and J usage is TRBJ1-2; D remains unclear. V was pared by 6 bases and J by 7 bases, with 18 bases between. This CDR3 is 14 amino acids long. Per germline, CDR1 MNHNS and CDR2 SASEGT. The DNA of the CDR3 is TGTGCCAGCAGCGCAGAAGGTACGGACCCTGGCTACACCTTC. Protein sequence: CASSAEGTDPGYTF.

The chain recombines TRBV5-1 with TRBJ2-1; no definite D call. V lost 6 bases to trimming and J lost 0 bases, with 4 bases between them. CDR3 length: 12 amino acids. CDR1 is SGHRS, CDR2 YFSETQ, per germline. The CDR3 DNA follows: TGCGCCAGCACCCTCTCCTACAATGAGCAGTTCTTC. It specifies CASTLSYNEQFF. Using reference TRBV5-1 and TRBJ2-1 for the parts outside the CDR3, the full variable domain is KAGVTQTPRYLIKTRGQQVTLSCSPISGHRSVSWYQQTPGQGLQFLFEYFSETQRNKGNFPGRFSGRQFSNSRSEMNVSTLELGDSALYLCASTLSYNEQFFGPGTRLTVL.